These 24 T cell receptor beta chains originate from one sample sequenced in a study of human CD8 memory T cell subsets. Preparation of the TCR beta libraries relied on UMI-labeled 5' RACE. TCRdb reprocessed the 5' RACE reads and stores each CDR3 protein as one record, lacking DNA. The repertoire shows 6,000 to 6,500 distinct CDR3 sequences; the top ten hold 20% to 25%. The authors defined TPEX cells as CCR7+ PD-1+ TIGIT+ early memory CD8+ T cells carrying exhausted-like traits. Sequencing was performed on CD8+ T cells from PBMCs. The receptors come from a human donor in good health.

V and J are TRBV20-1 and TRBJ2-7; the D call of TRBD1 rests on TCRdb alone, since no DNA is present to check it. Looked up from germline, CDR1 is DFQATT and CDR2 is SNEGSKA (reference sequence). The CDR3 sequence is 13 residues long. The CDR3 loop reads CSPREDTSYEQYF.

This chain uses TRBV6-5 with TRBJ2-7; with no DNA, the TCRdb D assignment of TRBD2 cannot be verified. Germline V gene sequence: CDR1 MNHEY, CDR2 SVGAGI. CDR3 length equals 12 residues. The CDR3 sequence: CAAGLAAYEQYF.

J is TRBJ2-1 and V is TRBV28; the D call from TCRdb, TRBD1, cannot be confirmed without DNA. Germline V CDR1 and CDR2: MDHEN, SYDVKM. CDR3 length: 13 amino acids. The CDR3 sequence is CASSYRGPNEQFF.

This sequence joins TRBV6-2 or TRBV6-3 and TRBJ2-7; the TCRdb call, TRBD1, lacks DNA for checking. In germline, CDR1 is MNHEY, CDR2 SVGEGT. The CDR3 totals 13 residues. CDR3 protein: CASSIGQYYEQYF.

The chain joins TRBV12-3 or TRBV12-4 to TRBJ2-7; there is no DNA to check the TCRdb D call of TRBD1. The CDR3 is made up of 14 amino acids. Here the CDR3 reads CASTWGQGRYEQYF.

The chain carries TRBV27 and TRBJ1-1; TCRdb outputs TRBD1, but without DNA this stays unchecked. The CDR3 consists of 15 residues. CDR1 is MNHEY and CDR2 is SMNVEV in the germline V gene (reference sequence). CDR3 sequence: CASSLGQGYRHEAFF.

The V gene is TRBV20-1, the J gene TRBJ1-1; as DNA is missing, the TRBD1 call by TCRdb cannot be tested. Germline CDR1 reads DFQATT; CDR2 reads SNEGSKA (reference sequence). The length of the CDR3 is 12 residues. CDR3 sequence: CSARTKGVEAFF.

The chain uses TRBV11-2 and TRBJ2-2; TCRdb's assignment of TRBD1 cannot be checked, as there is no DNA. Germline CDR1 and CDR2: SGHAT and FQNNGV. This CDR3 has 14 amino acids. This CDR3 reads CASSGQGGTGELFF. Full variable domain (missing parts from reference TRBV11-2 and TRBJ2-2): EAGVAQSPRYKIIEKRQSVAFWCNPISGHATLYWYQQILGQGPKLLIQFQNNGVVDDSQLPKDRFSAERLKGVDSTLKIQPAKLEDSAVYLCASSGQGGTGELFFGEGSRLTVL.

The rearrangement uses TRBV29-1 and TRBJ1-1; TCRdb's D call, TRBD1, is unchecked because there is no DNA. The germline gives CDR1 SQVTM, CDR2 ANQGSEA. The CDR3 covers 11 residues. CDR3 sequence: CSVEESRGAFF.

Its frequency marks this clonotype as medium-sized. V is TRBV7-8 and J is TRBJ1-2; TCRdb returns TRBD1, unconfirmable since there is no DNA. This CDR3 has 14 amino acids. CDR1 is SGHVS and CDR2 is FQNEAQ in the germline V gene. The CDR3: CASSLRGTNYGYTF. Full variable domain (outside the CDR3, taken from reference TRBV7-8 and TRBJ1-2): GAGVSQSPRYKVAKRGQDVALRCDPISGHVSLFWYQQALGQGPEFLTYFQNEAQLDKSGLPSDRFFAERPEGSVSTLKIQRTQQEDSAVYLCASSLRGTNYGYTFGSGTRLTVV.

The genes are TRBV7-9 and TRBJ2-1; TCRdb picks TRBD2, but there is no DNA to check that call. Looked up from germline, CDR1 is SEHNR and CDR2 is FQNEAQ (reference sequence). The CDR3 totals 16 residues. The CDR3 sequence is CASSRGRDALIGEQFF.

Its frequency marks this clonotype as medium-sized. The chain joins TRBV29-1 to TRBJ1-2. The CDR3 is 12 amino acids. CDR1 is SQVTM, CDR2 ANQGSEA, per germline. The CDR3 loop reads CSVAGDTYGYTF.

The V call is TRBV7-9, the J call TRBJ2-5. This CDR3 contains 13 residues. The germline V gene encodes CDR1 SEHNR and CDR2 FQNEAQ (reference sequence). CDR3 in amino acids: CASSLDARETQYF.

According to its frequency, this clonotype is medium-sized. The rearrangement joins TRBV7-2 to TRBJ2-1; TCRdb reports TRBD1, a call that lacks DNA to check it against. The CDR3 is 15 residues long. The germline V gene encodes CDR1 SGHTA and CDR2 FQGNSA. The CDR3 is CASSAWDRARDEQFF.

The CDR3 protein is CASSLGTAGELFF. J is TRBJ2-2 and V is TRBV10-1. Germline V gene data show CDR1 as WNHNN and CDR2 as SYGVQD (reference sequence). The CDR3 contains 13 residues.

This clonotype ranks as medium-sized in terms of frequency. The gene calls are TRBV4-1 and TRBJ1-1; checking the TCRdb D call of TRBD1 is not possible without DNA. Germline loops: CDR1 MGHRA, CDR2 YSYEKL. The CDR3 runs to 14 residues. CDR3 protein: CASSQAPGLGEAFF.

The V call is TRBV29-1, the J call TRBJ2-7; TCRdb gives TRBD2 as the D gene, but with no DNA this cannot be confirmed. The germline gives CDR1 SQVTM, CDR2 ANQGSEA. The CDR3 runs 12 residues. The CDR3 region is CSVVAGGSEQYF.

According to its frequency, this clonotype is medium-sized (0.01 to 0.1%). The chain joins TRBV5-1 to TRBJ2-7. The CDR3 is made up of 17 amino acids. Germline loops: CDR1 SGHRS, CDR2 YFSETQ. The CDR3 protein is CASSFGSTRGATYEQYF.

The V call is TRBV14, the J call TRBJ2-1; TCRdb proposes TRBD1, but this gene call is untestable without DNA. Germline values: CDR1 SGHDN, CDR2 FVKESK. The CDR3 has 16 residues. CDR3 loop: CASRGGSGSSYNEQFF. The full variable domain, in which reference TRBV14 and TRBJ2-1 provide the parts outside the CDR3, is EAGVTQFPSHSVIEKGQTVTLRCDPISGHDNLYWYRRVMGKEIKFLLHFVKESKQDESGMPNNRFLAERTGGTYSTLKVQPAELEDSGVYFCASRGGSGSSYNEQFFGPGTRLTVL.

The chain recombines TRBV2 with TRBJ2-1; with no DNA, the TCRdb D assignment of TRBD1 cannot be verified. The CDR3 extends over 13 amino acids. The germline CDR1 and CDR2 sequences are SNHLY and FYNNEI. The CDR3 is CASSDLGRVEQFF.

The genes are TRBV10-3 and TRBJ2-2; without DNA, the TCRdb call of TRBD2 cannot be checked. CDR3 length equals 13 residues. CDR1 ENHRY and CDR2 SYGVKD come from the germline V gene. CDR3: CATKRENTGELFF.

CDR3 loop: CASSPGRTEAFF. The V and J genes are TRBV7-8 and TRBJ1-1. The germline V gene encodes CDR1 SGHVS and CDR2 FQNEAQ. This CDR3 has 12 amino acids.

The chain recombines TRBV10-3 with TRBJ2-7; TCRdb names TRBD1, which stays unverified in the absence of DNA. The germline V gene has CDR1 ENHRY and CDR2 SYGVKD. CDR3 size: 13 residues. The CDR3 loop is CAISAADSYEQYF.

V is TRBV15 and J is TRBJ2-5; TCRdb lists TRBD2, though no DNA is available to test this call. CDR3 length: 14 residues. The germline gives CDR1 LNHNV, CDR2 YYDKDF (reference sequence). CDR3 sequence reads: CATSKVGLVETQYF.